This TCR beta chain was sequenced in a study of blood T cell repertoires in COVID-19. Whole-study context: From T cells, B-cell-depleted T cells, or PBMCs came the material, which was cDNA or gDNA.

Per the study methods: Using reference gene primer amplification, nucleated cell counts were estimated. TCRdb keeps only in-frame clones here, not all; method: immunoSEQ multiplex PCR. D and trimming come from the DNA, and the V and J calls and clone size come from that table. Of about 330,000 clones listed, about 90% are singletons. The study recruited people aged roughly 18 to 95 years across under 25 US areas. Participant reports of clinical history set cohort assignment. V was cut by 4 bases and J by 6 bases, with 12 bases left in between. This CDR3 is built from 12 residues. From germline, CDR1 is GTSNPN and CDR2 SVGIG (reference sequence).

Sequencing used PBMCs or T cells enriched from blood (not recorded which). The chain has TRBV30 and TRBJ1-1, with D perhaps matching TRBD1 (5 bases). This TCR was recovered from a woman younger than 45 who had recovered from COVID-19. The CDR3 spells CAWTPGGAEAFF. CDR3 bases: TGTGCCTGGACCCCCGGGGGGGCTGAAGCTTTCTTT.